One T cell receptor (beta chain) is described in this entry. Here immunoSEQ multiplex PCR was the method, and the copy in TCRdb shows in-frame clones only, minus some. The table records more than 60,000 clones, about 90% of them present only once. These data come from a study of human versus mouse CDR3 diversity and MHC coevolution. Germline assignment: CDR1 MGHRA and CDR2 YSYEKL. CDR3 length: 22 amino acids. The ends lost 0 bases at V and 3 bases at J; junction bases unmatched: 23. Specimen: naive CD4+ T cells from blood. Subset defined: CD45RO-negative CD62L-positive naive CD4 T cells. The TCR comes from a person aged 30-69 years in good health. The rearrangement links TRBV4-1 to TRBJ1-3; 7 bases align to TRBD1. CDR3 sequence (DNA): TGCGCCAGCAGCCAAGATCCCCCCACGACAGGGCCTTCCTACGGGCGTGGAAACACCATATATTTT. Residues: CASSQDPPTTGPSYGRGNTIYF.